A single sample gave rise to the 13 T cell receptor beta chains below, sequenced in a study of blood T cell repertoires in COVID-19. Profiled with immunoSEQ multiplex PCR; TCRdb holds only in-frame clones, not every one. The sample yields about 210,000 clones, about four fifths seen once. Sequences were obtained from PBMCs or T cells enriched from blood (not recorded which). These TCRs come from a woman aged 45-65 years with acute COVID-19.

CDR3 residues: CASSLNLRGPNTEAFF. The CDR3 bases are TGTGCCAGCAGCCTCAATCTCAGGGGGCCAAACACTGAAGCTTTCTTT. The V and J genes are TRBV16 and TRBJ1-1, with 8 nucleotides matching TRBD1. The CDR3 consists of 16 residues. CDR1 and CDR2 from the germline V gene are KGHSY and FQNENV. J was trimmed by 2 bases and V by 4 bases; bases with no gene match: 9. The whole variable domain, remainder taken from reference TRBV16 and TRBJ1-1, is GEEVAQTPKHLVRGEGQKAKLYCAPIKGHSYVFWYQQVLKNEFKFLISFQNENVFDETGMPKERFSAKCLPNSPCSLEIQATKLEDSAVYFCASSLNLRGPNTEAFFGQGTRLTVV.

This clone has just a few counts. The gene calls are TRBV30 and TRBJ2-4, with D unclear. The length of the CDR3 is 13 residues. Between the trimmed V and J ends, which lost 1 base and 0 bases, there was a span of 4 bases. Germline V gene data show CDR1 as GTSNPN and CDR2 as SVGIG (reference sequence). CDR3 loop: CAWSGGAKNIQYF. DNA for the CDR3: TGTGCCTGGAGTGGAGGAGCCAAAAACATTCAGTACTTC.

Here the CDR3 reads CASSYSVQGSAYEQYF. The CDR3 DNA is TGTGCCAGCAGTTACTCCGTGCAGGGAAGCGCCTACGAGCAGTACTTC. The chain employs TRBV6-5 and TRBJ2-7; the D gene is possibly TRBD1 (5 bases). The V and J ends lost 0 bases and 2 bases respectively, with 14 bases between them. CDR3 length: 16 amino acids. The germline V gene encodes CDR1 MNHEY and CDR2 SVGAGI.

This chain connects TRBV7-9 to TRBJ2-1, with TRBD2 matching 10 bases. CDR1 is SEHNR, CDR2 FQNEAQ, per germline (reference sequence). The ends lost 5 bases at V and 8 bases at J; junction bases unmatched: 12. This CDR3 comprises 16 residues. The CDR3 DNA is TGTGCCAGCAGCCCTCCTCCGGGACTAGCGTCGGATGAGCAGTTCTTC. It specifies CASSPPPGLASDEQFF. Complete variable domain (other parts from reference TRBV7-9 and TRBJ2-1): DTGVSQNPRHKITKRGQNVTFRCDPISEHNRLYWYRQTLGQGPEFLTYFQNEAQLEKSRLLSDRFSAERPKGSFSTLEIQRTEQGDSAMYLCASSPPPGLASDEQFFGPGTRLTVL.

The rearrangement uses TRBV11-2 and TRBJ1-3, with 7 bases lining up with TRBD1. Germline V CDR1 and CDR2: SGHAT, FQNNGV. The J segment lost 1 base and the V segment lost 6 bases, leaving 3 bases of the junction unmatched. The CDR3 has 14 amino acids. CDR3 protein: CASRPTGSGNTIYF. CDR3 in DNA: TGTGCCAGCAGACCGACAGGGTCTGGAAACACCATATATTTT.

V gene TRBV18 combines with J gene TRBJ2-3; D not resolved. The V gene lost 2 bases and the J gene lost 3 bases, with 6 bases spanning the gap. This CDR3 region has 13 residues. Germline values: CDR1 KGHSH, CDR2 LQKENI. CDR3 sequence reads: CASSPGHTDTQYF. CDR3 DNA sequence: TGTGCCAGCTCACCAGGCCATACAGATACGCAGTATTTT.

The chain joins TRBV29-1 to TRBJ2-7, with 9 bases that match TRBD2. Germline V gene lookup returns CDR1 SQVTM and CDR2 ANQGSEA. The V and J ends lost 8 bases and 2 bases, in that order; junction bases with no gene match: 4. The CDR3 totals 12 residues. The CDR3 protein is CSILAGAYEQYF. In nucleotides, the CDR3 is TGCAGCATACTAGCGGGTGCCTACGAGCAGTACTTC.

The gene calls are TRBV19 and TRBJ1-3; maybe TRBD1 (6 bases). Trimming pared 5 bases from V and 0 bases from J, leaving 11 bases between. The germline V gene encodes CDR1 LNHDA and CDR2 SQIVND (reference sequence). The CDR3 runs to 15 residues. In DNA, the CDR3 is TGTGCCAGTAGTGGCAGGGGCTCCTCTGGAAACACCATATATTTT. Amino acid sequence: CASSGRGSSGNTIYF.

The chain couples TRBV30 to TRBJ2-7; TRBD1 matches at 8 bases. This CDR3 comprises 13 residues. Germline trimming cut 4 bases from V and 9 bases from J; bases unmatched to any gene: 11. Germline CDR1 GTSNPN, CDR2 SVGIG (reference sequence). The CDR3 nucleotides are TGTGCCTGGAAGCAGGGGGCGAGCGGTAGGCAGTACTTC. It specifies CAWKQGASGRQYF.

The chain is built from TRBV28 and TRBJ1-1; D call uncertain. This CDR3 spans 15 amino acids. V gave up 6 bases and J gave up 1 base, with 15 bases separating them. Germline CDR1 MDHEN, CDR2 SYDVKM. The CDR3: CASSIGGSQNTEAFF. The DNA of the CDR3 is TGTGCCAGCAGCATAGGAGGCAGTCAGAACACTGAAGCTTTCTTT.

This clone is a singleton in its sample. CDR3 nucleotide sequence: TGTGCCAGCAGTTACGGGGGACAGGGCCGCCTCGGCGAGCAGTACTTC. Translating gives CASSYGGQGRLGEQYF. This chain connects TRBV6-2 or TRBV6-3 to TRBJ2-7, with TRBD1 matching 9 bases. CDR3 length: 16 residues. The germline V gene has CDR1 MNHEY and CDR2 SVGEGT. V lost 2 bases, J lost 6 bases, and 11 bases stayed unmatched.

Here the CDR3 DNA reads TGTGCCAGCAGCCTTGACAGGGAAGGTGAAGCTTTCTTT. Protein product: CASSLDREGEAFF. The V call is TRBV5-4, the J call TRBJ1-1; TRBD1 aligns across 7 bases. The CDR3 contains 13 residues. Looked up from germline, CDR1 is SGHNT and CDR2 is YYREEE (reference sequence). The V gene end was trimmed by 4 bases and the J gene end by 7 bases; junction bases not matched to a gene: 7.

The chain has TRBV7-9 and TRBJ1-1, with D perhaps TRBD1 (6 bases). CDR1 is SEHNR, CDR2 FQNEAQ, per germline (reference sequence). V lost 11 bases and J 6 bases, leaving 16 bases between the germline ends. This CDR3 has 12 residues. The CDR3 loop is CACERTAPEAFF. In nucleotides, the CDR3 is TGTGCCTGTGAAAGGACAGCACCTGAAGCTTTCTTT.